This T cell receptor (beta chain) was observed in a study of identifying expanded T cells in peripheral blood. General study points: Technical replicates showed roughly 1.2 changed clones; two weeks 15 to 20; four weeks 19.

Remarks on this clone: Its antigen is currently unknown.

Method: immunoSEQ multiplex PCR; TCRdb's copy keeps in-frame clones and lacks some. Of 60,000 or so clones detected, around 81% appear once; the ten largest clones hold under 20%. CDR1 is SNHLY, CDR2 FYNNEI, per germline. Trimming stripped 6 bases from V and 4 bases from J, with 9 bases between. The CDR3 is 13 residues long. Sequences were obtained from blood. The sequence was obtained from a person aged 18-70 years in good health. The J gene is TRBJ2-2, the V gene TRBV2; maybe TRBD1 (5 bases). The DNA of the CDR3 is TGTGCCAGCAGGACACAGGCCACCGGGGAGCTGTTTTTT. As protein: CASRTQATGELFF.